This T cell receptor beta chain was sequenced for a study of PD-1 blockade in classical Hodgkin lymphoma. Study-wide findings and caveats: Before treatment, complete responders showed about the same diversity as newly diagnosed patients.

Assay: immunoSEQ multiplex PCR; the TCRdb copy retains only in-frame clones and omits some. The sample comprises about 98,000 clones, roughly 76% of which are singletons, and roughly 15% rests with the top ten. The CDR3 runs 14 residues. Trimming at V came to 0 bases and at J to 6 bases, leaving 5 bases not matched to a gene. Germline V gives CDR1 ENHRY, CDR2 SYGVKD. Each patient relapsed following autologous stem cell transplantation, and prior brentuximab vedotin exposure differed. Comments on this clone: As yet, its antigen is unknown.

This specimen was peripheral blood mononuclear cells (PBMCs), taken before the second cycle of nivolumab. The receptor comes from a human donor with classical Hodgkin lymphoma. The chain joins TRBV10-3 to TRBJ2-7; 7 bases agree with TRBD1. The CDR3 reads CAISESRDSIEQYF. The CDR3 region has the DNA TGTGCCATCAGTGAGTCCAGGGACAGCATCGAGCAGTACTTC.